The clone carrying this T cell receptor (beta chain) came up a few times. Its antigen is as yet unknown. Combining a sample-barcoded 5' primer with a J-beta primer mix, a second PCR ran for about 6 to 11 cycles. The authors tagged each cDNA molecule using a template-switch adaptor with 12 random nucleotides. TCRdb processed the 5' RACE reads anew with MiXCR; each CDR3 protein has one entry. The top ten hold approximately 29% of the sample, which has some 290,000 distinct CDR3 sequences, around 30% seen once. CDR1 and CDR2 from the germline V gene are MDHEN and SYDVKM. V was cut by 6 bases and J by 3 bases, with 18 bases left in between. This CDR3 comprises 15 residues. The sample comes from a study of blood T cells in healthy people across ages. Study-level results: CMV status of donors was unknown, possibly confounding expanded clonotype changes. There were more naive CD4+ cells and higher diversity in long-lived donors than in aged donors.

Each sample yielded at least 6 million isolated PBMCs. Sequencing used blood. This receptor was taken from a woman in her seventies in good health. The chain is built from TRBV28 and TRBJ2-7, with a weak D call TRBD2 (7 bases). The CDR3: CASSDGGGRSYEQYF. For the CDR3, the DNA is TGTGCCAGCAGCGACGGCGGGGGCCGTAGCTACGAGCAGTACTTC.